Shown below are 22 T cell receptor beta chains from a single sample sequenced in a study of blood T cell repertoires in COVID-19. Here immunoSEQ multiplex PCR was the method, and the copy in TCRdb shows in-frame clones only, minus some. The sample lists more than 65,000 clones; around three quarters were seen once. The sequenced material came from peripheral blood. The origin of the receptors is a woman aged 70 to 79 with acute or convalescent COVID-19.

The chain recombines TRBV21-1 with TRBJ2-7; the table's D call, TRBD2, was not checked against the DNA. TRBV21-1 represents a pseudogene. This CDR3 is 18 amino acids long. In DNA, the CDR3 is TGTGCCAGCAGCAGAGCGGGACTAGCGGGAGTAGGATTCCACGAGCAGTACTTC. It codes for CASSRAGLAGVGFHEQYF.

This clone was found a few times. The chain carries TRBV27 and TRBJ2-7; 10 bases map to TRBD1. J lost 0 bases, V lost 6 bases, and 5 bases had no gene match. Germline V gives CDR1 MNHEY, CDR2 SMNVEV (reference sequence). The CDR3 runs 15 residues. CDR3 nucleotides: TGTGCCAGCAGACGAGGACAGGGGGGCTCCTACGAGCAGTACTTC. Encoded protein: CASRRGQGGSYEQYF.

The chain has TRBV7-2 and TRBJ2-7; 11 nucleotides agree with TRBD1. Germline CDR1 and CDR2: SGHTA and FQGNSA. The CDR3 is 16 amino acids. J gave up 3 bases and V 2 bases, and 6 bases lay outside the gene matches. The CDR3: CASSLYGQGAIYEQYF. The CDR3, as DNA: TGTGCCAGCAGCTTATACGGACAGGGGGCTATCTACGAGCAGTACTTC.

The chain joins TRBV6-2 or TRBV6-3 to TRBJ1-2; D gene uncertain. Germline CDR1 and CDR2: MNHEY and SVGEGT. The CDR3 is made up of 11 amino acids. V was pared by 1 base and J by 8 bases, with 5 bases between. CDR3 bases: TGTGCCAGCAGTTACTTCGGGGGCTACACCTTC. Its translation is CASSYFGGYTF.

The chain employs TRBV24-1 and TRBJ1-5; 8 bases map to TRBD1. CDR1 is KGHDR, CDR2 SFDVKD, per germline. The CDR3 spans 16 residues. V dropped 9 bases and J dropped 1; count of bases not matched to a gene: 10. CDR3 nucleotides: TGTGCCACCGATTACTCAGGGGGCAAGAGCAATCAGCCCCAGCATTTT. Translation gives CATDYSGGKSNQPQHF.

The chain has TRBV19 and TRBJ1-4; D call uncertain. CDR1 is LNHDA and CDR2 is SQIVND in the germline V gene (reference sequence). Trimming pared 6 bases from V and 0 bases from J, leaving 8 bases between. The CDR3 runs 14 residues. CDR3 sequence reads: CASRSRATNEKLFF. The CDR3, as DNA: TGTGCCAGTAGGAGTCGTGCAACTAATGAAAAACTGTTTTTT. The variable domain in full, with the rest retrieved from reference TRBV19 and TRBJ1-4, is DGGITQSPKYLFRKEGQNVTLSCEQNLNHDAMYWYRQDPGQGLRLIYYSQIVNDFQKGDIAEGYSVSREKKESFPLTVTSAQKNPTAFYLCASRSRATNEKLFFGSGTQLSVL.

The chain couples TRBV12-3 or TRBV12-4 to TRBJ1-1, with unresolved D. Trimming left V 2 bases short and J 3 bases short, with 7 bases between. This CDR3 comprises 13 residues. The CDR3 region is CASSLSRYTEAFF. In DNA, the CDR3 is TGTGCCAGCAGTTTAAGTCGGTACACTGAAGCTTTCTTT.

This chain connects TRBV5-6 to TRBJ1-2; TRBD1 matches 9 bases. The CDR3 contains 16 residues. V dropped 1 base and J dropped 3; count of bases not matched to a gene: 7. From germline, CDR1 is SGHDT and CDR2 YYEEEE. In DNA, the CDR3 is TGTGCCAGCAGCTTGATGGGACAGGGCTTACACTATGGCTACACCTTC. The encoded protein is CASSLMGQGLHYGYTF.

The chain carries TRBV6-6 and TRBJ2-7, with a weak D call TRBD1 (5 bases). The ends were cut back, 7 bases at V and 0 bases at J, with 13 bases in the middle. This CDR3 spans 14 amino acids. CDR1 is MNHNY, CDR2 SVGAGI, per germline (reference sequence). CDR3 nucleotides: TGTGCCAGCATGACTCAGGGCTACTCCTACGAGCAGTACTTC. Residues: CASMTQGYSYEQYF.

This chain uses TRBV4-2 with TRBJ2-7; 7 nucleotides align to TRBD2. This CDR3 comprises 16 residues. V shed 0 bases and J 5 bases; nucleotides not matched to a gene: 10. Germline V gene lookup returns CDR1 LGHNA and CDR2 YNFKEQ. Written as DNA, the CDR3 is TGTGCCAGCAGCCAAGATCCGGGCGCGGGAGCTAACGAGCAGTACTTC. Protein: CASSQDPGAGANEQYF.

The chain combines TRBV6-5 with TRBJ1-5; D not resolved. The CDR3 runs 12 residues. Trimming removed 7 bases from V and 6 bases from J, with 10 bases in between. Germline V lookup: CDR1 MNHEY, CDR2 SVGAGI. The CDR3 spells CASMTAGQPQHF. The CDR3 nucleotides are TGTGCCAGCATGACGGCAGGTCAGCCCCAGCATTTT.

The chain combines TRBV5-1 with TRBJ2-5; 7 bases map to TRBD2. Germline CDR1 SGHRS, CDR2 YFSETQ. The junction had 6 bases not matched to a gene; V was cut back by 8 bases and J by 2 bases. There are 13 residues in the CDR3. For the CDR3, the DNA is TGCGCCAGTCAGCGGGGCTCACAAGAGACCCAGTACTTC. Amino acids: CASQRGSQETQYF.

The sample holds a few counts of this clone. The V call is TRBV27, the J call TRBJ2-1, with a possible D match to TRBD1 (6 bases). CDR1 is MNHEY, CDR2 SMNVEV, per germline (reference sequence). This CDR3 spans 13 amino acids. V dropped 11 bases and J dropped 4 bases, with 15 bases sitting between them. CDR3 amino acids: CAAGANFYNEQFF. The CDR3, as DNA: TGTGCCGCAGGGGCTAACTTTTACAATGAGCAGTTCTTC.

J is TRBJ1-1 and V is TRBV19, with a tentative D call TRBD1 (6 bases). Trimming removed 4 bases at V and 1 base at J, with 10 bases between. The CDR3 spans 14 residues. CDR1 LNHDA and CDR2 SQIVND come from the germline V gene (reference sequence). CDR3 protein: CASSTTGSNTEAFF. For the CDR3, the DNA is TGTGCCAGTAGTACTACAGGGTCGAACACTGAAGCTTTCTTT.

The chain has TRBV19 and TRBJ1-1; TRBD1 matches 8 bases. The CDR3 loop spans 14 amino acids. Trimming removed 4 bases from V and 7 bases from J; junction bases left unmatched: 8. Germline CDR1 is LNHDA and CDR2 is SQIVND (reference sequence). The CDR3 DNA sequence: TGTGCCAGTAGTAATATGCAGGGGGCTCATGAAGCTTTCTTT. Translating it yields CASSNMQGAHEAFF.

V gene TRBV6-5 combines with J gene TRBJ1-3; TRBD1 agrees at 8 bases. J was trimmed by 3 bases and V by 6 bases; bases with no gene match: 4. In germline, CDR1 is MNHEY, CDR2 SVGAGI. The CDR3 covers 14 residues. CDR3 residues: CASSLQGDGNTIYF. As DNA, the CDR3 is TGTGCCAGCAGCCTACAGGGGGATGGAAACACCATATATTTT.

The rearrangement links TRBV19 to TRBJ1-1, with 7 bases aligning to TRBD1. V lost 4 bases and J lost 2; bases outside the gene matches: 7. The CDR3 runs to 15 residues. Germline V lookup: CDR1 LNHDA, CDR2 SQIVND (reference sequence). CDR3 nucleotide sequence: TGTGCCAGTAGTACAGAGGACAGGATTAACACTGAAGCTTTCTTT. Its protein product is CASSTEDRINTEAFF.

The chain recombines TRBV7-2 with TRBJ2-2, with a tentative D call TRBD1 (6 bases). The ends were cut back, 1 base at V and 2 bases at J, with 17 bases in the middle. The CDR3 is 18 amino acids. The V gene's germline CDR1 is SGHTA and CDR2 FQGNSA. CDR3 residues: CASSLDQDRRLNTGELFF. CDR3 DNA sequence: TGTGCCAGCAGCTTAGATCAGGACAGAAGATTAAACACCGGGGAGCTGTTTTTT.

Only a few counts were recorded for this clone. The CDR3 region is CASSRQGTYEQYF. For the CDR3, the DNA is TGCGCCAGCAGCAGGCAGGGGACGTACGAGCAGTACTTC. This chain links TRBV5-1 with TRBJ2-7; perhaps TRBD1 as D (6 bases). Trimming removed 4 bases at V and 4 bases at J, with 12 bases between. CDR3 length: 13 amino acids. Germline values: CDR1 SGHRS, CDR2 YFSETQ.

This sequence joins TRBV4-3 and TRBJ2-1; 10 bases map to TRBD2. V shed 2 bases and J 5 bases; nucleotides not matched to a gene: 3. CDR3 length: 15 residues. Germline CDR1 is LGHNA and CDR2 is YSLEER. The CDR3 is CASSQRTSGHNEQFF. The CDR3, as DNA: TGCGCCAGCAGCCAAAGGACTAGCGGTCACAATGAGCAGTTCTTC.

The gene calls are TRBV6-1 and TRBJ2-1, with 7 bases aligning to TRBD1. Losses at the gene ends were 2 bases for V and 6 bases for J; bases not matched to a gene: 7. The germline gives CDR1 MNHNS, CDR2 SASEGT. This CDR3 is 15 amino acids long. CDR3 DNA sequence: TGTGCCAGCAGTGAACTCGGGACAGAGCGCAATGAGCAGTTCTTC. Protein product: CASSELGTERNEQFF.

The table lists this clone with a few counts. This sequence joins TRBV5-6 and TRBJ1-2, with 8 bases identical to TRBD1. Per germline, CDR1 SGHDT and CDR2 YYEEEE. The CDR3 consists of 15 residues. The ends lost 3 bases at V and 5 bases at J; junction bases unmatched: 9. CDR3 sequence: CASSWRTGKVYGYTF. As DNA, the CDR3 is TGTGCCAGCAGCTGGCGGACAGGGAAGGTTTATGGCTACACCTTC. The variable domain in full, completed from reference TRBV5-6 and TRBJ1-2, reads DAGVTQSPTHLIKTRGQQVTLRCSPKSGHDTVSWYQQALGQGPQFIFQYYEEEERQRGNFPDRFSGHQFPNYSSELNVNALLLGDSALYLCASSWRTGKVYGYTFGSGTRLTVV.